These 18 T cell receptor beta chains share one sample of origin, sequenced in a study of shared clonotypes between healthy human individuals. The data were produced by immunoSEQ multiplex PCR, yet TCRdb's version contains in-frame clones alone and is incomplete. The sample lists about 2 million clones, about 95% occurring once. Naivety among CD8 cells was defined by CD45RO negativity and positive CCR7 selection, thereby excluding terminally differentiated effector memory CD45RA+ cells. Specimen: naive CD8+ T cells sorted from blood. The receptor source for this set is a man aged 18 to 30 in good health.

This chain joins TRBV4-3 and TRBJ1-5; weak D call: TRBD1 (6 bases). Germline lookup yields CDR1 LGHNA and CDR2 YSLEER. Between the trimmed V and J ends, which lost 5 bases and 4 bases, there was a span of 12 bases. The CDR3 sequence is 14 residues long. The CDR3, as DNA: TGCGCCAGCAGCAAGGGGGTAGGGAATCAGCCCCAGCATTTT. This codes for CASSKGVGNQPQHF.

The V and J genes are TRBV7-3 and TRBJ1-1, with D perhaps matching TRBD1 (6 bases). Germline lookup yields CDR1 SGHTA and CDR2 FQGTGA. The CDR3 totals 17 residues. V lost 5 bases, J lost 1 base, and 20 bases lay in between. Here the CDR3 DNA reads TGTGCCAGCAGCCGACCCTATTGGGACACCCAGAACACTGAAGCTTTCTTT. It translates to CASSRPYWDTQNTEAFF.

This clone is a singleton in its sample. The V gene is TRBV2, the J gene TRBJ1-5; TRBD1 is a possible D gene (5 bases). The CDR3 consists of 16 residues. The germline V and J ends were trimmed by 4 bases and 0 bases, with 13 bases remaining between them. Germline lookup yields CDR1 SNHLY and CDR2 FYNNEI. CDR3 sequence reads: CASSASGGLSNQPQHF. CDR3 bases: TGTGCCAGCAGTGCCTCGGGGGGACTTAGCAATCAGCCCCAGCATTTT.

The J gene is TRBJ2-5, the V gene TRBV5-1, with D possibly being TRBD1 (5 bases). Germline V gene data show CDR1 as SGHRS and CDR2 as YFSETQ. The V end was cut by 0 bases, the J end by 6 bases, with 15 bases between. This CDR3 is 15 amino acids long. The CDR3 region has the DNA TGCGCCAGCAGCTTGGAGACAGTTTTCTGGAAGACCCAGTACTTC. Amino acids: CASSLETVFWKTQYF.

This clone was found once. The sample carries other DNA sequences with the same CDR3. CDR3: CASSYGPGETQYF. CDR3 in DNA: TGTGCCAGCAGTTACGGTCCCGGGGAGACCCAGTACTTC. V usage is TRBV6-5 and J usage is TRBJ2-5; D is unresolved. CDR3 size: 13 residues. V was clipped by 2 bases and J by 5 bases, with 9 bases between them. Germline V CDR1 and CDR2: MNHEY, SVGAGI.

The chain is built from TRBV11-1 and TRBJ2-5, with 9 positions matching TRBD2. The CDR3 extends over 16 amino acids. From germline, CDR1 is SGHAT and CDR2 FQDESV (reference sequence). Trimming removed 5 bases from V and 2 bases from J; junction bases left unmatched: 9. The CDR3 here is CASSLTSGGGQETQYF. In DNA, the CDR3 is TGTGCCAGCAGCCTGACTAGCGGCGGAGGGCAAGAGACCCAGTACTTC.

The rearrangement uses TRBV28 and TRBJ2-7, with D tentatively TRBD2 (5 bases). The CDR3 totals 16 residues. Germline CDR1 and CDR2: MDHEN and SYDVKM. Trimming shortened V by 7 bases and J by 4 bases, and 23 bases separated the two germline ends. Here the CDR3 reads CASNGNYAAGRYEQYF. DNA of the CDR3: TGTGCCAGCAACGGGAATTACGCGGCTGGAAGGTACGAGCAGTACTTC.

The V gene is TRBV7-9, the J gene TRBJ1-6, with 7 bases identical to TRBD1. CDR1 is SEHNR and CDR2 is FQNEAQ in the germline V gene (reference sequence). V gave up 5 bases and J gave up 4 bases; unmatched junction bases: 8. The CDR3 loop spans 16 amino acids. The CDR3 DNA follows: TGTGCCAGCAGCGCCCGGGACAGACTTTATAATTCACCCCTCCACTTT. This codes for CASSARDRLYNSPLHF.

DNA of the CDR3: TGTGCCAGTAGTATACCCACCGGGGAGCTGTTTTTT. Residues: CASSIPTGELFF. V gene TRBV19 combines with J gene TRBJ2-2; unclear D gene. Deletions cut 2 bases from V and 4 bases from J, with 2 bases between. Germline values: CDR1 LNHDA, CDR2 SQIVND (reference sequence). The CDR3 has 12 amino acids. The whole variable domain, remainder taken from reference TRBV19 and TRBJ2-2, is DGGITQSPKYLFRKEGQNVTLSCEQNLNHDAMYWYRQDPGQGLRLIYYSQIVNDFQKGDIAEGYSVSREKKESFPLTVTSAQKNPTAFYLCASSIPTGELFFGEGSRLTVL.

The J gene is TRBJ2-5, the V gene TRBV30, with D tentatively TRBD1 (6 bases). The CDR3 is made up of 13 amino acids. Trimming left V 5 bases short and J 2 bases short, with 12 bases between. Germline-derived CDR1 and CDR2 are GTSNPN and SVGIG (reference sequence). CDR3 amino acids: CAWDPGQQETQYF. The CDR3 DNA sequence: TGTGCCTGGGACCCGGGACAACAAGAGACCCAGTACTTC.

This clone was seen a single time. The chain is built from TRBV12-5 and TRBJ2-7, with 10 positions matching TRBD1. The germline V gene encodes CDR1 LGHNT and CDR2 FRNRAP. V dropped 9 bases and J dropped 3; count of bases not matched to a gene: 2. The CDR3 has 12 residues. CDR3 DNA: TGTGCTAGCGGACAGGGGGGCTACGAGCAGTACTTC. The encoded protein is CASGQGGYEQYF.

The rearrangement uses TRBV7-9 and TRBJ1-2; 8 bases line up with TRBD1. The CDR3 has 19 amino acids. The germline V gene encodes CDR1 SEHNR and CDR2 FQNEAQ (reference sequence). J was trimmed by 10 bases and V by 1 base; bases with no gene match: 23. The CDR3: CASSLETPGQVYGWEPYTF. The DNA of the CDR3 is TGTGCCAGCAGCTTAGAAACACCGGGACAGGTTTATGGCTGGGAACCCTACACCTTC. Based on the CDR3 plus reference TRBV7-9 and TRBJ1-2, the full variable domain is DTGVSQNPRHKITKRGQNVTFRCDPISEHNRLYWYRQTLGQGPEFLTYFQNEAQLEKSRLLSDRFSAERPKGSFSTLEIQRTEQGDSAMYLCASSLETPGQVYGWEPYTFGSGTRLTVV.

This clone was counted once. The gene calls are TRBV27 and TRBJ1-2, with unresolved D. The germline V and J ends were trimmed by 5 bases and 0 bases, with 13 bases remaining between them. Germline assignment: CDR1 MNHEY and CDR2 SMNVEV (reference sequence). This CDR3 contains 15 residues. The CDR3 region is CASSPYDGTNYGYTF. In nucleotides, the CDR3 is TGTGCCAGCAGTCCCTACGACGGGACTAACTATGGCTACACCTTC.

The table lists this clone with a count of one. The J gene is TRBJ1-4, the V gene TRBV30; D unclear. This CDR3 spans 15 amino acids. The V gene lost 0 bases and the J gene lost 0 bases, with 8 bases spanning the gap. The germline V gene encodes CDR1 GTSNPN and CDR2 SVGIG (reference sequence). CDR3 in amino acids: CAWSVQRTTNEKLFF. Written as DNA, the CDR3 is TGTGCCTGGAGTGTACAGAGGACAACTAATGAAAAACTGTTTTTT.

V and J are TRBV21-1 and TRBJ2-2; TRBD1 was called by the table and not checked on the DNA. TRBV21-1 is annotated as a pseudogene. This CDR3 spans 16 amino acids. CDR3 in DNA: TGTGCCAGCAGCAGGCCGGGACAGGGGACCGCCGGGGAGCTGTTTTTT. It yields the protein CASSRPGQGTAGELFF.

The chain has TRBV7-9 and TRBJ1-2; D may be TRBD1 (6 bases). This CDR3 has 14 amino acids. CDR1 is SEHNR, CDR2 FQNEAQ, per germline (reference sequence). Trimming removed 5 bases from V and 5 bases from J, with 15 bases in between. The CDR3 DNA reads as TGTGCCAGCAGCGACCGACAGGAGCCTTATGGCTACACCTTC. Its protein product is CASSDRQEPYGYTF.

This chain connects TRBV7-3 to TRBJ2-5; 9 nucleotides agree with TRBD1. This CDR3 has 16 residues. Germline CDR1 and CDR2: SGHTA and FQGTGA. With 3 bases clipped from V and 2 bases from J, the junction kept 7 bases outside the gene matches. CDR3 sequence: CASSLGQGDLQETQYF. Written as DNA, the CDR3 is TGTGCCAGCAGCTTGGGACAGGGCGATCTACAAGAGACCCAGTACTTC.

This clone was observed a single time. The chain uses TRBV7-9 and TRBJ2-2, with a weak D call TRBD2 (5 bases). The germline gives CDR1 SEHNR, CDR2 FQNEAQ (reference sequence). Trimming took off 5 bases at V and 0 bases at J, with 13 bases between the two ends. This CDR3 region has 16 residues. The CDR3 DNA reads TGTGCCAGCAGCCCTCCCCCGGGATCGAACACCGGGGAGCTGTTTTTT. The encoded protein is CASSPPPGSNTGELFF.